The clone carrying this T cell receptor beta chain was seen a few times. What it binds is unknown. MiXCR was run by TCRdb on the reads, yielding one entry per CDR3 protein. The data contain around 310,000 distinct CDR3 sequences, almost 30% of them seen just once; the ten biggest clones take up about 20%. These data originate in a study of T cell repertoires in cytomegalovirus infection. The overall study: Selection of CMV epitopes for the study included recently identified HLA-C-restricted and well-studied HLA-B-restricted ones. Both a matching HLA type and CMV infection were indicated by public TCR beta signatures.

The V segment lost 6 bases and the J segment 4 bases; nucleotides outside the gene matches: 5. Germline assignment: CDR1 SNHLY and CDR2 FYNNEI. The CDR3 has 15 residues. The study's findings and limits: The ex vivo response showed dominance by HLA-C-restricted CMV-specific TCR beta clonotypes.

The rearrangement links TRBV2 to TRBJ2-3, with 12 bases identical to TRBD2. The receptor comes from a human donor in good health (CMV status not recorded). Some clones in this sample may be carry-over from other donors' samples. Sequenced here: cultured PBMCs, sampled from culture after CMV antigen stimulation. CDR3 loop: CASRVTSGSPDTQYF. The CDR3 DNA is TGTGCCAGCAGGGTGACTAGCGGGAGCCCAGATACGCAGTATTTT.